This T cell receptor (beta chain) was recovered during a study of T-cell reconstitution after alpha-beta-depleted transplantation in children. A few counts support this clonotype. CDR3 length: 15 residues. The germline gives CDR1 MNHEY, CDR2 SVGAGI. With 6 bases clipped from V and 7 bases from J, the junction kept 9 bases outside the gene matches. Unique molecular identifiers were used in preparing the TCRbeta library. TCRdb ran MiXCR on the PCR reads and lists one entry per CDR3 protein. The top ten hold more than 5.5% of the sample, which has some 490,000 distinct CDR3 sequences, approximately 13% seen once.

The V gene is TRBV6-5, the J gene TRBJ2-1; 10 bases are a match to TRBD2. The sequence came from a human donor who donated a stem cell graft to a child with combined immunodeficiency. The sample in question was PBMCs from the stem cell graft donor, obtained from the stem cell graft. CDR3 loop: CASSYQREGRNEQFF. CDR3 coding DNA: TGTGCCAGCAGCTACCAGCGGGAGGGCCGAAATGAGCAGTTCTTC.